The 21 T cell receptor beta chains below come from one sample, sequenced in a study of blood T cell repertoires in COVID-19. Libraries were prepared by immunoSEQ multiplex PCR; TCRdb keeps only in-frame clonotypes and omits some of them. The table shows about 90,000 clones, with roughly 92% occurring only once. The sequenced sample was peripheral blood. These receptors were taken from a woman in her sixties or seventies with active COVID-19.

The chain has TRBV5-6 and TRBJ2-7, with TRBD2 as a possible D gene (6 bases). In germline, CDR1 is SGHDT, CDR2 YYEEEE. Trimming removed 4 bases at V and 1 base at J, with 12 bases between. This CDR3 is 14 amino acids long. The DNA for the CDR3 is TGTGCCAGCAGCCCCCTGGAGGGGTCCTACGAGCAGTACTTC. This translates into CASSPLEGSYEQYF.

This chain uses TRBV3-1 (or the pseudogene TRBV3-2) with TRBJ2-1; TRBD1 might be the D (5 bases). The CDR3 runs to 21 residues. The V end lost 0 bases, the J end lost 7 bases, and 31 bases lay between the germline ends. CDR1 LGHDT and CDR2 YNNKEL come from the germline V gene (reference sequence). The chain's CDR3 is CASSQDLQGGPPFVPPNEQFF. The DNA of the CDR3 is TGTGCCAGCAGCCAAGATCTCCAGGGTGGCCCCCCCTTCGTCCCGCCGAATGAGCAGTTCTTC.

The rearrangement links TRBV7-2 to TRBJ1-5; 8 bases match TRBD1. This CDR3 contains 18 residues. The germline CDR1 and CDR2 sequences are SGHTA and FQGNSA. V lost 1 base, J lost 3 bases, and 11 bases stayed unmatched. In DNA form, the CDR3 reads TGTGCCAGCAGCTTAGGTAGTCGGGGCAGGGGGCCCAATCAGCCCCAGCATTTT. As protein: CASSLGSRGRGPNQPQHF.

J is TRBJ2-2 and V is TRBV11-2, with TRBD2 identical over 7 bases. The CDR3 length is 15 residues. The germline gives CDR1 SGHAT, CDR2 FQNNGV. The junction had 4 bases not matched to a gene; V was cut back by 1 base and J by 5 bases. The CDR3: CASSLVEGGTGELFF. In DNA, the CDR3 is TGTGCCAGCAGCTTAGTCGAGGGAGGGACCGGGGAGCTGTTTTTT.

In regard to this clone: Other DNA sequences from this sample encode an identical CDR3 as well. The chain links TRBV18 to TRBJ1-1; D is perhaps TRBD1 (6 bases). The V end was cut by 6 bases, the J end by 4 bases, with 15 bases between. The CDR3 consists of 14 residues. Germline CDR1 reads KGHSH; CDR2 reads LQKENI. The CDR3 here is CASSPAGGGTEAFF. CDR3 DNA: TGTGCCAGCTCGCCCGCGGGAGGGGGCACTGAAGCTTTCTTT.

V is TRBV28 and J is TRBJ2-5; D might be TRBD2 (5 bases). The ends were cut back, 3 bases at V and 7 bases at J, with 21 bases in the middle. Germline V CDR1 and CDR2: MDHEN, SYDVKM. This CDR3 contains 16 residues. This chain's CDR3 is CASSFQASLTRGTQYF. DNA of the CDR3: TGTGCCAGCAGTTTCCAGGCTTCTCTTACCCGGGGGACCCAGTACTTC.

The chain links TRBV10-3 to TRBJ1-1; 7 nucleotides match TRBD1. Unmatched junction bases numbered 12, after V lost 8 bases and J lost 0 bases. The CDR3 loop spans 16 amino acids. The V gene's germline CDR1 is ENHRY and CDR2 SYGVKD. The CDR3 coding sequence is TGTGCCATCCGGAACTTACAGGGGTTGATGAACACTGAAGCTTTCTTT. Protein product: CAIRNLQGLMNTEAFF.

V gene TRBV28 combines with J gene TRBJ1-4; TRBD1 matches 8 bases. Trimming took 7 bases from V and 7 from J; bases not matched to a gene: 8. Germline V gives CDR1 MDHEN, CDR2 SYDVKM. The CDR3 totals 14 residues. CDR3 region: CASTPGQGPEKLFF. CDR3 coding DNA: TGTGCCAGCACCCCTGGACAGGGCCCTGAAAAACTGTTTTTT.

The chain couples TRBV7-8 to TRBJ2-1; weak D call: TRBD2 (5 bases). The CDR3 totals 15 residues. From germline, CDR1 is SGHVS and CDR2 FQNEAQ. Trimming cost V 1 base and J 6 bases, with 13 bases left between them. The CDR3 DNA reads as TGTGCCAGCAGCTTAGGGGCGGGCGGACTCAATGAGCAGTTCTTC. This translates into CASSLGAGGLNEQFF.

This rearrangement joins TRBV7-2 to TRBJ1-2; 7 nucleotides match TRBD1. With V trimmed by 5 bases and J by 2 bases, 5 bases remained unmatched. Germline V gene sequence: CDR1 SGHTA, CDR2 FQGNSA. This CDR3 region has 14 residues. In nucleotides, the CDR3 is TGTGCCAGCAGCGCGGGACAGAGGAACTATGGCTACACCTTC. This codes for CASSAGQRNYGYTF.

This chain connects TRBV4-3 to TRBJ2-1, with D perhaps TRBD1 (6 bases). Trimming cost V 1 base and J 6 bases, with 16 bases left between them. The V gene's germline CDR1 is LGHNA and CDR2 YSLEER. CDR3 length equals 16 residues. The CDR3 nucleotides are TGCGCCAGCAGCCAAGTGGGGACACTTTGGGGCAATGAGCAGTTCTTC. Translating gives CASSQVGTLWGNEQFF.

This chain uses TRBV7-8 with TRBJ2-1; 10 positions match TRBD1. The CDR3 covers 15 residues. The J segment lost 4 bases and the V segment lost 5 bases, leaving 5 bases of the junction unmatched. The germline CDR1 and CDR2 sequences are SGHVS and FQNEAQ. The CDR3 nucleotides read TGTGCCAGCAGCGACCCGGGACAGGGGTACAATGAGCAGTTCTTC. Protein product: CASSDPGQGYNEQFF.

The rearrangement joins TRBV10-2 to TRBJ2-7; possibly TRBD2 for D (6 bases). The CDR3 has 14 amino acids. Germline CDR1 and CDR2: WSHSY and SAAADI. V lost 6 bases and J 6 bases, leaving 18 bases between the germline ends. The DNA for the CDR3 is TGCGCCAGCAGACCGGGACTCCGGGGAGGCGAGCAGTACTTC. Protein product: CASRPGLRGGEQYF.

CDR3 region: CASSLDPPGQGNHEQYF. The CDR3, as DNA: TGTGCCAGCAGTTTAGACCCTCCGGGACAGGGGAACCACGAGCAGTACTTC. The V call is TRBV28, the J call TRBJ2-7; 10 bases agree with TRBD1. This CDR3 is built from 17 residues. After removal of 2 bases from V and 5 bases from J, the junction contained 12 bases not matched to a gene. Per the germline V gene, CDR1 is MDHEN and CDR2 is SYDVKM.

The CDR3 region has the DNA TGTGCCAGCAGCTTAGGAAATAACGGGAGTGTTTCCTACAATGAGCAGTTCTTC. Protein: CASSLGNNGSVSYNEQFF. V and J are TRBV7-9 and TRBJ2-1, with D maybe TRBD2 (6 bases). CDR1 is SEHNR, CDR2 FQNEAQ, per germline (reference sequence). The V end lost 1 base, the J end lost 1 base, and 17 bases lay between the germline ends. This CDR3 spans 18 amino acids.

The CDR3 region is CASSSEGPGRSYEQYF. CDR3 DNA sequence: TGCGCCAGCAGCAGCGAGGGTCCGGGTCGCTCCTACGAGCAGTACTTC. The chain carries TRBV5-1 and TRBJ2-7; TRBD2 is a possible D gene (5 bases). Germline V lookup: CDR1 SGHRS, CDR2 YFSETQ. With 4 bases removed from V and 0 bases from J, the gap between germline ends came to 17 bases. The CDR3 is 16 amino acids.

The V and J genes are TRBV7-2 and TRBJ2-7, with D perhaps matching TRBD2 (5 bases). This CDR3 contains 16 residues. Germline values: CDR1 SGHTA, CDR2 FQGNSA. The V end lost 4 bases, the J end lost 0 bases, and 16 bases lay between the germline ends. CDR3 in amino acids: CASSSTYSESSYEQYF. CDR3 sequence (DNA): TGTGCCAGCAGCTCCACCTATAGCGAGAGCTCCTACGAGCAGTACTTC. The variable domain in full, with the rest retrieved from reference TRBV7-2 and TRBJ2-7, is GAGVSQSPSNKVTEKGKDVELRCDPISGHTALYWYRQSLGQGLEFLIYFQGNSAPDKSGLPSDRFSAERTGGSVSTLTIQRTQQEDSAVYLCASSSTYSESSYEQYFGPGTRLTVT.

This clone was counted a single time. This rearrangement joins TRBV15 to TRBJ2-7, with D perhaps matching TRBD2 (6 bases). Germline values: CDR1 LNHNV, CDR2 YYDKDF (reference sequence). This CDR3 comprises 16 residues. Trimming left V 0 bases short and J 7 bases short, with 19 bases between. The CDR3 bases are TGTGCCACCAGCAGAGATAGTGGGACTGGACGAGGAGAGCAGTACTTC. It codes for CATSRDSGTGRGEQYF.

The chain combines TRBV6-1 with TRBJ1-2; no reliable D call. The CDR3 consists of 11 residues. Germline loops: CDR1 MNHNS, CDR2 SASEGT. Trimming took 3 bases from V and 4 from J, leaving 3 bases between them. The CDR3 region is CASSDSYGYTF. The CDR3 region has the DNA TGTGCCAGCAGTGACAGCTATGGCTACACCTTC.

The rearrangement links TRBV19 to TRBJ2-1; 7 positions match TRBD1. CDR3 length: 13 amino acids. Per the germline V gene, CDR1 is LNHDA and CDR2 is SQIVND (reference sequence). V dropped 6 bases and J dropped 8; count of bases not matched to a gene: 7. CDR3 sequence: CASSPPDRDEQFF. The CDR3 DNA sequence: TGTGCCAGTAGCCCCCCCGACAGGGATGAGCAGTTCTTC.

As DNA, the CDR3 is TGTGCCAGCAGCCCTAGCGGGCGGGACACCGGGGAGCTGTTTTTT. Amino acids: CASSPSGRDTGELFF. V gene TRBV7-9 combines with J gene TRBJ2-2, with 8 nucleotides matching TRBD2. Germline-derived CDR1 and CDR2 are SEHNR and FQNEAQ (reference sequence). The CDR3 has 15 residues. With V trimmed by 5 bases and J by 3 bases, 5 bases remained unmatched. The variable domain in full, with the rest retrieved from reference TRBV7-9 and TRBJ2-2, is DTGVSQNPRHKITKRGQNVTFRCDPISEHNRLYWYRQTLGQGPEFLTYFQNEAQLEKSRLLSDRFSAERPKGSFSTLEIQRTEQGDSAMYLCASSPSGRDTGELFFGEGSRLTVL.